The 22 T cell receptor beta chains below all came from one sample that was sequenced in a study of human T cells and chemical hapten exposure. TCRdb reprocessed the RACE reads with MiXCR, giving one entry per CDR3 protein. The repertoire holds some 82,000 distinct CDR3 sequences, 6.6% seen once, with 1.3% in the top ten. The time point here: patch test 2, 6 weeks after DPC sensitization. The treatment is: therapeutic diphenylcyclopropenone sensitization with weekly scalp DPC. Sequenced material: whole blood, taken in connection with sensitization to the hapten diphenylcyclopropenone (DPC). The source is a woman in her 30s with alopecia areata. Some clones in this sample may be carry-over from other donors' samples.

This clonotype was counted ten times or more. The V call is TRBV24-1, the J call TRBJ2-7, with unresolved D. Per the germline V gene, CDR1 is KGHDR and CDR2 is SFDVKD. This CDR3 has 13 residues. V was shortened by 4 bases and J by 4 bases, with 10 bases between the two germline ends. The CDR3 DNA sequence: TGTGCCACCAGTGAGACCCCAGGTTACGAGCAGTACTTC. Protein: CATSETPGYEQYF.

The gene calls are TRBV12-3 or TRBV12-4 and TRBJ2-7, with a weak D call TRBD1 (5 bases). The V gene lost 2 bases and the J gene lost 5 bases, with 10 bases spanning the gap. There are 13 residues in the CDR3. The CDR3 DNA sequence: TGTGCCAGCAGTTTATCAGGGTATGACGAGCAGTACTTC. Translated: CASSLSGYDEQYF.

This clonotype was detected ten times or more. V and J are TRBV11-3 and TRBJ2-3; D not certain. Trimming took off 1 base at V and 3 bases at J, with 11 bases between the two ends. The germline V gene encodes CDR1 SGHNT and CDR2 YENEEA. The CDR3 has 15 residues. The CDR3, as DNA: TGTGCCAGCAGCTTAGGTCAGCTTGCGACAGATACGCAGTATTTT. This translates into CASSLGQLATDTQYF.

This clonotype appeared a few times. The chain employs TRBV20-1 and TRBJ2-2; the D call may be TRBD1 or TRBD2 (5 bases each). CDR1 DFQATT and CDR2 SNEGSKA come from the germline V gene (reference sequence). The CDR3 is 18 amino acids. V was pared by 3 bases and J by 0 bases, with 20 bases between. The CDR3 coding sequence is TGCAGTGCTAGGGGGGTCGGACCAATGGCAACGAACACCGGGGAGCTGTTTTTT. Translated: CSARGVGPMATNTGELFF.

This clonotype occurred many times. The rearrangement uses TRBV18 and TRBJ1-1, with D uncertain. V was trimmed by 3 bases and J by 1 base, leaving 12 bases between them. Germline lookup yields CDR1 KGHSH and CDR2 LQKENI. The CDR3 contains 15 residues. Here the CDR3 DNA reads TGTGCCAGCTCACCGAATTGGCAGACGAACACTGAAGCTTTCTTT. Its translation is CASSPNWQTNTEAFF.

This clonotype occurred many times. The V call is TRBV19, the J call TRBJ2-1; no clear D. Germline CDR1 reads LNHDA; CDR2 reads SQIVND (reference sequence). With 5 bases removed from V and 7 bases from J, the gap between germline ends came to 21 bases. The CDR3 extends over 16 amino acids. This CDR3 is CASSPIGAPLTNEQFF. The CDR3, as DNA: TGTGCCAGTAGTCCTATTGGAGCGCCCCTTACAAATGAGCAGTTCTTC.

This clonotype has at least ten counts. The rearrangement joins TRBV5-1 to TRBJ2-1; no reliable D call. The CDR3 consists of 15 residues. V was pared by 3 bases and J by 10 bases, with 20 bases between. Germline CDR1 reads SGHRS; CDR2 reads YFSETQ. In nucleotides, the CDR3 is TGCGCCAGCAGCTCCACCGGGTCCCTCGTCTCGGAGCAGTTCTTC. Amino acids: CASSSTGSLVSEQFF.

The rearrangement uses TRBV20-1 and TRBJ1-1, with D possibly TRBD1 on 5 matching bases. Germline lookup yields CDR1 DFQATT and CDR2 SNEGSKA (reference sequence). The CDR3 spans 15 residues. V was clipped by 3 bases and J by 1 base, with 15 bases between them. CDR3 nucleotides: TGCAGTGCTAGGTCAACAGGCGTCAAGAACACTGAAGCTTTCTTT. It translates to CSARSTGVKNTEAFF.

This clonotype has ten or more counts. CDR3 bases: TGTGCCATCAGTGACCCCCTCGGGGCTAGCGGGGGGGCCGGGGCAGATACGCAGTATTTT. Translating gives CAISDPLGASGGAGADTQYF. The V and J genes are TRBV10-3 and TRBJ2-3; 12 bases align to TRBD2. CDR3 length: 20 residues. V shed 3 bases, J shed 4 bases, and the junction held 17 bases outside the gene matches. CDR1 and CDR2 from the germline V gene are ENHRY and SYGVKD.

There are many counts of this clonotype. The chain joins TRBV20-1 to TRBJ2-7, with 9 positions matching TRBD2. Germline V lookup: CDR1 DFQATT, CDR2 SNEGSKA (reference sequence). V was clipped by 7 bases and J by 0 bases; unmatched bases: 10. This CDR3 comprises 15 residues. CDR3 residues: CSGVASGARSYEQYF. CDR3 DNA sequence: TGCAGTGGGGTTGCTAGCGGGGCGCGCTCCTACGAGCAGTACTTC.

This clonotype was recorded many times. The genes are TRBV6-6 and TRBJ2-4, with D maybe TRBD2 (6 bases). The CDR3 is 16 residues long. Germline V gene data show CDR1 as MNHNY and CDR2 as SVGAGI (reference sequence). The V end lost 1 base, the J end lost 9 bases, and 19 bases lay between the germline ends. The CDR3 nucleotides are TGTGCCAGCAGTTACTTCCGGGAGAATTCCCTAGTCATTCAGTACTTC. This gives the protein CASSYFRENSLVIQYF.

The chain joins TRBV30 to TRBJ1-5; 7 bases match TRBD1. With V trimmed by 0 bases and J by 14 bases, 7 bases remained unmatched. The germline gives CDR1 GTSNPN, CDR2 SVGIG (reference sequence). This CDR3 has 12 amino acids. Here the CDR3 DNA reads TGTGCCTGGAGTGTCTCAGGGCAGGGGGAGCATTTT. The encoded protein is CAWSVSGQGEHF.

Remarks on this clonotype: At one end the junction does not follow the germline gene, possibly because of a read error. J is TRBJ1-2 and V is TRBV20-1, with D tentatively TRBD1 (6 bases). The CDR3 is 12 amino acids. Germline CDR1 is DFQATT and CDR2 is SNEGSKA (reference sequence). Here the CDR3 reads CSASRGDYGDTF. CDR3 DNA sequence: TGCAGTGCTAGCAGGGGAGACTATGGCGACACCTTC.

This clonotype occurred many times. This chain uses TRBV7-2 with TRBJ1-2; no clear D gene. V lost 4 bases, J lost 0 bases, and 12 bases lay in between. CDR3 size: 15 residues. The V gene's germline CDR1 is SGHTA and CDR2 FQGNSA. CDR3 residues: CASSSRASANYGYTF. The CDR3 region has the DNA TGTGCCAGCAGCTCGAGGGCATCTGCTAACTATGGCTACACCTTC. The full variable domain, rest sourced from reference TRBV7-2 and TRBJ1-2, is GAGVSQSPSNKVTEKGKDVELRCDPISGHTALYWYRQSLGQGLEFLIYFQGNSAPDKSGLPSDRFSAERTGGSVSTLTIQRTQQEDSAVYLCASSSRASANYGYTFGSGTRLTVV.

In its sample, this clonotype was seen many times. The J gene is TRBJ2-1, the V gene TRBV6-6; the match to TRBD1 covers 7 bases. This CDR3 has 14 amino acids. Per the germline V gene, CDR1 is MNHNY and CDR2 is SVGAGI (reference sequence). The V and J ends lost 5 bases and 3 bases, in that order; junction bases with no gene match: 4. The CDR3 DNA reads as TGTGCCAGCAGTCACGGGACAGTCTACAATGAGCAGTTCTTC. Residues: CASSHGTVYNEQFF.

This clonotype came up a few times. The chain couples TRBV3-1 to TRBJ2-5; D perhaps matches TRBD2 (6 bases). The length of the CDR3 is 14 residues. The V and J ends lost 7 bases and 5 bases respectively, with 17 bases between them. Per the germline V gene, CDR1 is LGHDT and CDR2 is YNNKEL (reference sequence). The CDR3 protein is CASTLFGGLETQYF. The CDR3 coding sequence is TGTGCCAGCACCCTCTTCGGGGGTCTCGAGACCCAGTACTTC.

This clonotype turned up a few times. This rearrangement joins TRBV7-8 to TRBJ2-3; possible D gene TRBD1, 5 bases. The CDR3 runs to 14 residues. Germline CDR1 and CDR2: SGHVS and FQNEAQ. The V end lost 5 bases, the J end lost 0 bases, and 9 bases lay between the germline ends. Written as DNA, the CDR3 is TGTGCCAGCAGCCCACAGGACAGCACAGATACGCAGTATTTT. Translating gives CASSPQDSTDTQYF.

This clonotype was detected ten times or more. The chain carries TRBV12-3 or TRBV12-4 and TRBJ2-7; a possible D gene is TRBD2 (7 bases). Trimming left V 3 bases short and J 7 bases short, with 16 bases between. The CDR3 is made up of 14 amino acids. The CDR3 coding sequence is TGTGCCAGCAGTTTTGAGGGGGGGCTGGAGGAGCAGTACTTC. Translated: CASSFEGGLEEQYF.

This clonotype was seen many times. At one boundary the junction diverges from the germline segment, which might be a read error. The chain has TRBV7-7 and TRBJ1-2; TRBD1 aligns across 8 bases. Germline V CDR1 and CDR2: SSHAT, FNYEAQ (reference sequence). The CDR3 contains 13 residues. The CDR3 is CASSPGTGYGYTF. DNA of the CDR3: TGTGCTAGCAGTCCCGGGACAGGCTATGGCTACACCTTC.

This clonotype turned up a few times. This chain connects TRBV12-5 to TRBJ2-5, with D hard to call. Trimming left V 8 bases short and J 0 bases short, with 34 bases between. The CDR3 has 21 amino acids. The germline CDR1 and CDR2 sequences are LGHNT and FRNRAP. In nucleotides, the CDR3 is TGTGCTAGTCAACCCGCTTCTGATGTGGAACCCCAAAATACGTACCAAGAGACCCAGTACTTC. Protein sequence: CASQPASDVEPQNTYQETQYF. Together with reference TRBV12-5 and TRBJ2-5, the CDR3 gives the full variable domain: DARVTQTPRHKVTEMGQEVTMRCQPILGHNTVFWYRQTMMQGLELLAYFRNRAPLDDSGMPKDRFSAEMPDATLATLKIQPSEPRDSAVYFCASQPASDVEPQNTYQETQYFGPGTRLLVL.

This chain joins TRBV6-2 or TRBV6-3 and TRBJ2-3; 9 nucleotides line up with TRBD1. CDR3 length: 14 residues. The germline V gene encodes CDR1 MNHEY and CDR2 SVGEGT. With 2 bases clipped from V and 4 bases from J, the junction kept 1 base outside the gene matches. CDR3: CASSYTGGADTQYF. CDR3 nucleotides: TGTGCCAGCAGTTACACAGGGGGCGCAGATACGCAGTATTTT.

This clonotype was seen a handful of times. The chain links TRBV10-3 to TRBJ2-6, with TRBD1 as a possible D gene (6 bases). The V gene's germline CDR1 is ENHRY and CDR2 SYGVKD. With 4 bases removed from V and 4 bases from J, the gap between germline ends came to 14 bases. The CDR3 has 16 residues. CDR3 in amino acids: CAISASGASGANVLTF. For the CDR3, the DNA is TGTGCCATCAGTGCCTCAGGGGCTTCGGGGGCCAACGTCCTGACTTTC.